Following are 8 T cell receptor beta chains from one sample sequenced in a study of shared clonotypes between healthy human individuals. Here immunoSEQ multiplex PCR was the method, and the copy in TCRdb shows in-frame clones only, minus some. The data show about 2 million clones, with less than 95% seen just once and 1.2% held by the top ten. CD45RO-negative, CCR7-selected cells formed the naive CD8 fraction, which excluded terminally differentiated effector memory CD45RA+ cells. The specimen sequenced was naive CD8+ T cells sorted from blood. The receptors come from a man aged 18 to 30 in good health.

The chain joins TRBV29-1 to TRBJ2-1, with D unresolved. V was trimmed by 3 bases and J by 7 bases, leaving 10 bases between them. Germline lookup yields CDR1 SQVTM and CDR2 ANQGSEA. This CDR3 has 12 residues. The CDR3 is CSVDFSSNEQFF. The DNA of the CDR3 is TGCAGCGTTGATTTCTCCTCAAATGAGCAGTTCTTC.

CDR3 bases: TGTGCCAGCAGTCTCCAAGAGGGGTCCAATTCACCCCTCCACTTT. This encodes CASSLQEGSNSPLHF. V is TRBV6-5 and J is TRBJ1-6, with D possibly matching TRBD1 (5 bases). CDR3 length: 15 amino acids. V gave up 5 bases and J gave up 7 bases, with 15 bases separating them. Germline CDR1 is MNHEY and CDR2 is SVGAGI.

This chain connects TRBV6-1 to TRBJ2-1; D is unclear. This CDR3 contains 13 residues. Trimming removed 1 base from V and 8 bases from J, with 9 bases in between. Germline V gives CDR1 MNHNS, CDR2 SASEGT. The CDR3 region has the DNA TGTGCCAGCAGTGAAGGATGGGGTTATGAGCAGTTCTTC. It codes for CASSEGWGYEQFF.

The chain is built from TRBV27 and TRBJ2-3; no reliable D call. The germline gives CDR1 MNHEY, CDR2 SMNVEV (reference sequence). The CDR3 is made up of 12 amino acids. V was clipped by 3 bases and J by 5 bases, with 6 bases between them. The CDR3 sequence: CASSLWGDTQYF. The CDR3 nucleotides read TGTGCCAGCAGTTTGTGGGGAGATACGCAGTATTTT.

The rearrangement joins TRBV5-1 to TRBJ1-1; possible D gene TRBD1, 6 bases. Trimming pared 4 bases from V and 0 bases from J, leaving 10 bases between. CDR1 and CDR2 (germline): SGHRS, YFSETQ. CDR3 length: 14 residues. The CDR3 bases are TGCGCCAGCAGCCCGGACAGCATGAACACTGAAGCTTTCTTT. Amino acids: CASSPDSMNTEAFF.

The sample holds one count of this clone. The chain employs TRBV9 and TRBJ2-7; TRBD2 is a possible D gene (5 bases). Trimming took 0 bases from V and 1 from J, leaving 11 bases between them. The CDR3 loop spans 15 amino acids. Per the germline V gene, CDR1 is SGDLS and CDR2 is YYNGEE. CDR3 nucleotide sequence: TGTGCCAGCAGCGTAGGGAGCGGTCGGTCCTACGAGCAGTACTTC. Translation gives CASSVGSGRSYEQYF.

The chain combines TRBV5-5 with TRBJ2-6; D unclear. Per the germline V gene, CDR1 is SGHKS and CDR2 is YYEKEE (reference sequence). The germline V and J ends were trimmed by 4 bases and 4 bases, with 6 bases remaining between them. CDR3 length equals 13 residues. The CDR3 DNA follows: TGTGCCAGCAGCCCGGTGGGGGCCAACGTCCTGACTTTC. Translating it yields CASSPVGANVLTF. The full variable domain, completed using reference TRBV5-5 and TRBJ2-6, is DAGVTQSPTHLIKTRGQQVTLRCSPISGHKSVSWYQQVLGQGPQFIFQYYEKEERGRGNFPDRFSARQFPNYSSELNVNALLLGDSALYLCASSPVGANVLTFGAGSRLTVL.

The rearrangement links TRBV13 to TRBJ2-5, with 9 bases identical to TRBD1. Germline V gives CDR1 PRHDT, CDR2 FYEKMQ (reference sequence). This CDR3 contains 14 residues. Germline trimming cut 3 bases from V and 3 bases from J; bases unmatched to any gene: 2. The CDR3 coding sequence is TGTGCCAGCAGCTTGGGGGACAGGGAAGAGACCCAGTACTTC. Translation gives CASSLGDREETQYF.